This T cell receptor (beta chain) was recovered during a study of blood T cell repertoires in COVID-19. Study details: Donors in the United States, Italy and Spain gave samples during acute or convalescent COVID-19. T cells, B-cell-depleted T cells, or PBMCs supplied cDNA or gDNA.

Source study methods: From reference gene primer amplification, estimates of nucleated cell counts were derived. The method was immunoSEQ multiplex PCR; TCRdb's version includes in-frame clones alone and lacks a portion of them. The DNA was the basis for D and trimming; V, J and clone size are from that table. The table has hundreds of thousands of clones, 88% seen once. Participants came from roughly 24 US areas, aged about 18 to 89 years. The source is a woman between 50 and 59 years old who had recovered from COVID-19. The sequenced material came from PBMCs or T cells enriched from blood (not recorded which).

CDR3 sequence reads: CASSLMRAGGPTGELFF. CDR3 DNA: TGTGCCAGCAGCTTAATGAGAGCGGGAGGCCCCACCGGGGAGCTGTTTTTT. The genes are TRBV7-3 and TRBJ2-2; TRBD2 matches 9 bases. Germline V gene data show CDR1 as SGHTA and CDR2 as FQGTGA. This CDR3 is built from 17 residues. J was trimmed by 4 bases and V by 1 base; bases with no gene match: 7.